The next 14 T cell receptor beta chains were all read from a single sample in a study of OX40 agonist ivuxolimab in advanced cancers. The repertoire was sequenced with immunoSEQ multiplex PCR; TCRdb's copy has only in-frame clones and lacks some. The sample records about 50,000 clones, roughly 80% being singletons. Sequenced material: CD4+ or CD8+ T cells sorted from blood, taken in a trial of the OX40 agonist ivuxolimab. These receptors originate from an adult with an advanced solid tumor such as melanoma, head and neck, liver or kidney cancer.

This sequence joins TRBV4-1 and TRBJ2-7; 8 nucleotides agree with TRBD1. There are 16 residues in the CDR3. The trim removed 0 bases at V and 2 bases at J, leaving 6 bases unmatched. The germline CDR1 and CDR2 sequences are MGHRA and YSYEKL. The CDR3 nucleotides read TGCGCCAGCAGCCAAGAGGGGCGGACAGGGACCTACGAGCAGTACTTC. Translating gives CASSQEGRTGTYEQYF.

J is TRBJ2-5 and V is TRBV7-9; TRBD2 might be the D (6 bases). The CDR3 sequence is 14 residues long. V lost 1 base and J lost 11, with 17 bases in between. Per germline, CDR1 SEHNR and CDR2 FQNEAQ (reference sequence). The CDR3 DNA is TGTGCCAGCAGCTTAGTAAATAGCGGAGCAAATCAGTACTTC. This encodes CASSLVNSGANQYF.

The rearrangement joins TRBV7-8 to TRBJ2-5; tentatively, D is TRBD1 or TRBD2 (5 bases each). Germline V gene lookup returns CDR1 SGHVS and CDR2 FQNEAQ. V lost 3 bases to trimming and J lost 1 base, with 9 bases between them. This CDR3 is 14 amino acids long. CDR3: CASSFHGGQETQYF. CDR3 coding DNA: TGTGCCAGCAGCTTCCATGGGGGCCAAGAGACCCAGTACTTC.

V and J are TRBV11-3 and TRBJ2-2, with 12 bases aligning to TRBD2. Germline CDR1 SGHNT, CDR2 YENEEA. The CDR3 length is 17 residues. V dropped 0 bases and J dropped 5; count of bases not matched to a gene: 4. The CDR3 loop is CASSLELAGGRTGELFF. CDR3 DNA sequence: TGTGCCAGCAGCTTAGAACTAGCGGGAGGACGGACCGGGGAGCTGTTTTTT.

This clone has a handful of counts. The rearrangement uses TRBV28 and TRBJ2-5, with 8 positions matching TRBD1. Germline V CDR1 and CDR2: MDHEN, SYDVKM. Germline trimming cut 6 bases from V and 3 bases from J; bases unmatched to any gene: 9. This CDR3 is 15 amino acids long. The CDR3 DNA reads TGTGCCAGCAGCGGACAGGGAACTAAAAAAGAGACCCAGTACTTC. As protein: CASSGQGTKKETQYF.

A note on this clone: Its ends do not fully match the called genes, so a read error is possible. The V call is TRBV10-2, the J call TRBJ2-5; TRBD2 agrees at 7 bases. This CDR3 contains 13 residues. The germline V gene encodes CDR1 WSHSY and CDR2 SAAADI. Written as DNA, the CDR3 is TGCGCCACCAGTGAAGCGGGGTTTGAGACCCAGTACTTC. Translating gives CATSEAGFETQYF.

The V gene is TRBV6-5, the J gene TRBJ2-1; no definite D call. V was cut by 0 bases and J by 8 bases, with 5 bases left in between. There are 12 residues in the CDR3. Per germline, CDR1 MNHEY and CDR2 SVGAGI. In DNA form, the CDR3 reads TGTGCCAGCAGTTACTCGCGTGATGAGCAGTTCTTC. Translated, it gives CASSYSRDEQFF.

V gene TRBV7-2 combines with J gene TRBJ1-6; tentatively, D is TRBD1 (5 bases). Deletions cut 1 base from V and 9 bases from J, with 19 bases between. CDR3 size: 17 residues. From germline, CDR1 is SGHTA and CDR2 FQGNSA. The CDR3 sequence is CASSLVGASGYGSPLHF. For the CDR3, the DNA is TGTGCCAGCAGCTTAGTCGGGGCTTCAGGCTATGGTTCACCCCTCCACTTT.

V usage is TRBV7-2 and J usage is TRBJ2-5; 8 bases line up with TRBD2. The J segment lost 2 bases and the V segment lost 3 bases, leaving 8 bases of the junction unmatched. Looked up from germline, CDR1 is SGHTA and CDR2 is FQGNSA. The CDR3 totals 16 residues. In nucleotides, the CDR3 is TGTGCCAGCAGCTTTCGCGGGGGGCCGGGACAAGAGACCCAGTACTTC. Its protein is CASSFRGGPGQETQYF. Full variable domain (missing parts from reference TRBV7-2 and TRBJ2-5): GAGVSQSPSNKVTEKGKDVELRCDPISGHTALYWYRQSLGQGLEFLIYFQGNSAPDKSGLPSDRFSAERTGGSVSTLTIQRTQQEDSAVYLCASSFRGGPGQETQYFGPGTRLLVL.

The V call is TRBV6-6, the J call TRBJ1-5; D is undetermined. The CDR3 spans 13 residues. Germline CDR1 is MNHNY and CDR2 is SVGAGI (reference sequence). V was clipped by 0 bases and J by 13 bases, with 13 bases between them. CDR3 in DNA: TGTGCCAGCAGTTACTCGCGAGGGTCGGGACAGCATTTT. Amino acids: CASSYSRGSGQHF.

For the CDR3, the DNA is TGTGCCAGCAGCATCCCCTCGGGGACCCAGTACTTC. This sequence encodes CASSIPSGTQYF. The chain carries TRBV7-2 and TRBJ2-5; D gene ambiguous. CDR3 size: 12 residues. Germline assignment: CDR1 SGHTA and CDR2 FQGNSA. The germline V and J ends were trimmed by 5 bases and 7 bases, with 11 bases remaining between them.

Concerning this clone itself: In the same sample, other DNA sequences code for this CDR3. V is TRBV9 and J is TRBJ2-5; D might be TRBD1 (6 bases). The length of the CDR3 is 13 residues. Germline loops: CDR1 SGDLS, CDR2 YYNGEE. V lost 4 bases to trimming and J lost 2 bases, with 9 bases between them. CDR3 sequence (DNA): TGTGCCAGCAGCCCACAGGGTCAAGAGACCCAGTACTTC. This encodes CASSPQGQETQYF.

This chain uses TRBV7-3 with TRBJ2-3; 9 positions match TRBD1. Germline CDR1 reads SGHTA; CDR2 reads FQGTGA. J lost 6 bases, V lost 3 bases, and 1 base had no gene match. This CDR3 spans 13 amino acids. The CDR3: CASSFTGGDTQYF. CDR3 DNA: TGTGCCAGCAGCTTCACAGGGGGCGATACGCAGTATTTT.

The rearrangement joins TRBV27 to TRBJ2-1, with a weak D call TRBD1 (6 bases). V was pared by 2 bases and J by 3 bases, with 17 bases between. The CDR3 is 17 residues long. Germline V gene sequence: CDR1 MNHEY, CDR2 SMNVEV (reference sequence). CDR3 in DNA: TGTGCCAGCAGTTTAGGACAGACTTGGTACTACTACAATGAGCAGTTCTTC. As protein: CASSLGQTWYYYNEQFF.